This T cell receptor (beta chain) was identified in a study of Ad26.COV2.S vaccination and SARS-CoV-2 variants. TCRdb keeps only in-frame clones here, not all; method: immunoSEQ multiplex PCR. This table has around 450,000 clones, around 87% appearing once. The treatment here: some 20 received Ad26.COV2.S at low or high dose, single or two shots; about 5 received placebo; per-sample allocation not given. Collection of the samples took place on day 63 after the first injection of vaccine or placebo. Trimming removed 0 bases from V and 6 bases from J; junction bases left unmatched: 4. The CDR3 spans 15 residues. Germline CDR1 and CDR2: LGHDT and YNNKEL (reference sequence).

The receptor was derived from a person aged 18-60 years who received the Ad26.COV2.S COVID-19 vaccine or a placebo. The starting material was peripheral blood, obtained in a trial of Ad26.COV2.S vaccine versus placebo. The V call is TRBV3-1 (or the pseudogene TRBV3-2), the J call TRBJ2-3; TRBD2 agrees at 9 bases. The DNA for the CDR3 is TGTGCCAGCAGCCAAGATACAGCGGGGGGCGATACGCAGTATTTT. This gives the protein CASSQDTAGGDTQYF.